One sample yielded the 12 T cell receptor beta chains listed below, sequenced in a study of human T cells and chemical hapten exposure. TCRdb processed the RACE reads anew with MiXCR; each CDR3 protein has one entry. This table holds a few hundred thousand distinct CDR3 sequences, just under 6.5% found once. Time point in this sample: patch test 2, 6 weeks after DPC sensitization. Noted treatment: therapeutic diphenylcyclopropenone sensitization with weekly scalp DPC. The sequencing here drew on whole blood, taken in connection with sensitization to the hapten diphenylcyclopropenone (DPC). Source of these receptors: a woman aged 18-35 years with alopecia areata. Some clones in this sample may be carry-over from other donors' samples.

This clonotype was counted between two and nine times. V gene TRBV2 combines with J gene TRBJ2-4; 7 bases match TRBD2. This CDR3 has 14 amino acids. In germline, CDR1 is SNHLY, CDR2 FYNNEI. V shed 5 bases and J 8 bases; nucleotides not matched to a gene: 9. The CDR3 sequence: CASSIMPGGDIQYF. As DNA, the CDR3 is TGTGCCAGCAGTATCATGCCGGGAGGAGACATTCAGTACTTC.

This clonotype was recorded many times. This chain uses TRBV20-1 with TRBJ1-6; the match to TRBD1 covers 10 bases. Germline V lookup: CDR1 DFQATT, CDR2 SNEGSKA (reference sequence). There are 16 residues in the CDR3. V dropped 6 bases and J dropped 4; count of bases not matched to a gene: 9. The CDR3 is CSATDRGAPYNSPLHF. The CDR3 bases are TGCAGTGCAACGGACAGGGGGGCACCTTATAATTCACCCCTCCACTTT.

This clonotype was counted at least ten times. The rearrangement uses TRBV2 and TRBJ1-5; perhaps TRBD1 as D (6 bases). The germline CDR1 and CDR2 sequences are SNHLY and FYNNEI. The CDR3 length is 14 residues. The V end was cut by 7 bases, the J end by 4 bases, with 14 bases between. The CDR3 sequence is CASTPTGLNQPQHF. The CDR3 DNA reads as TGTGCCAGCACCCCGACAGGACTAAATCAGCCCCAGCATTTT. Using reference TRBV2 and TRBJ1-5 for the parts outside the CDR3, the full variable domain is EPEVTQTPSHQVTQMGQEVILRCVPISNHLYFYWYRQILGQKVEFLVSFYNNEISEKSEIFDDQFSVERPDGSNFTLKIRSTKLEDSAMYFCASTPTGLNQPQHFGDGTRLSIL.

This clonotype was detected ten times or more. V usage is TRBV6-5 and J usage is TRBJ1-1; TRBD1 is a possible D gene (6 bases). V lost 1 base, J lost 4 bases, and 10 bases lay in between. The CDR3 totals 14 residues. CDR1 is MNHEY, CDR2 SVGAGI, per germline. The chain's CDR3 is CASSYFTGSTEAFF. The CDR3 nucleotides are TGTGCCAGCAGTTACTTTACAGGGAGCACTGAAGCTTTCTTT.

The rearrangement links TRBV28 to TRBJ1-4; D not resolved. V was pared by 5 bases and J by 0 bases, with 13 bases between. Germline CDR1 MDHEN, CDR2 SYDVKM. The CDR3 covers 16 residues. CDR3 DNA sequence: TGTGCCAGCAGTCCTCCTGAAAGGACAACTAATGAAAAACTGTTTTTT. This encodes CASSPPERTTNEKLFF.

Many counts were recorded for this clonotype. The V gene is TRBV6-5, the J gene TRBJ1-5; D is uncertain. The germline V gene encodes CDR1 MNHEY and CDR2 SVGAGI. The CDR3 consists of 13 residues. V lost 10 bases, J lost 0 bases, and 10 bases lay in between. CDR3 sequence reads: CATRRSSNQPQHF. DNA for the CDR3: TGTGCCACCCGGCGCTCTAGCAATCAGCCCCAGCATTTT.

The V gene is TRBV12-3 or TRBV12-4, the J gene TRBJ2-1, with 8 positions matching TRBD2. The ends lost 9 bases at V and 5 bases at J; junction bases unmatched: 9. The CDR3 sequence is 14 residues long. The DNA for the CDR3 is TGTGCCAGTTCCGGGGGGGCCGGAAACAATGAGCAGTTCTTC. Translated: CASSGGAGNNEQFF.

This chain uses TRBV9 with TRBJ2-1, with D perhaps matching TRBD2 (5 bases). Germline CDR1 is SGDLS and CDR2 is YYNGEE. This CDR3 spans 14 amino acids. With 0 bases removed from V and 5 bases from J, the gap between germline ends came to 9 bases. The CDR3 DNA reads TGTGCCAGCAGCGTAGGAGGGCTAAACAATGAGCAGTTCTTC. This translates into CASSVGGLNNEQFF. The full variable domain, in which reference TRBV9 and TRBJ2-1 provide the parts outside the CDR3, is DSGVTQTPKHLITATGQRVTLRCSPRSGDLSVYWYQQSLDQGLQFLIQYYNGEERAKGNILERFSAQQFPDLHSELNLSSLELGDSALYFCASSVGGLNNEQFFGPGTRLTVL.

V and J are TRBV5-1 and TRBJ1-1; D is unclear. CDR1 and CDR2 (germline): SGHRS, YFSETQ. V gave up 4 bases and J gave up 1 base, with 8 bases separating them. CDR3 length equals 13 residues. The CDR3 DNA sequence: TGCGCCAGCAGCGCACAACAGAACACTGAAGCTTTCTTT. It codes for CASSAQQNTEAFF. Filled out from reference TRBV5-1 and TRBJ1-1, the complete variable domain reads KAGVTQTPRYLIKTRGQQVTLSCSPISGHRSVSWYQQTPGQGLQFLFEYFSETQRNKGNFPGRFSGRQFSNSRSEMNVSTLELGDSALYLCASSAQQNTEAFFGQGTRLTVV.

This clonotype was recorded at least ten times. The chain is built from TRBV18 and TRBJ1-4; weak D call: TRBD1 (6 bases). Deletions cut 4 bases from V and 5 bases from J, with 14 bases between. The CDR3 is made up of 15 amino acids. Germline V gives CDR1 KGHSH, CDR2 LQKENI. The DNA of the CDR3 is TGTGCCAGCTCACGAGACAGGAGGCGGAATGAAAAACTGTTTTTT. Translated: CASSRDRRRNEKLFF.

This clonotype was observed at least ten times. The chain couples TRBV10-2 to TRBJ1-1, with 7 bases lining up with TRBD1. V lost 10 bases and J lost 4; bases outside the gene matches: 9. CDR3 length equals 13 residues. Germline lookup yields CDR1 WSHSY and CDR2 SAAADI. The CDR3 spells CATRGQMATEAFF. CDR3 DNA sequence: TGCGCCACCAGGGGACAGATGGCCACTGAAGCTTTCTTT.

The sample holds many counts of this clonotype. CDR3 sequence (DNA): TGTGCCAGCAGTTTGGGGCCGGTCTTGAACACTGAAGCTTTCTTT. Protein sequence: CASSLGPVLNTEAFF. The J gene is TRBJ1-1, the V gene TRBV12-3 or TRBV12-4, with TRBD1 as a possible D gene (5 bases). The V gene lost 3 bases and the J gene lost 0 bases, with 11 bases spanning the gap. The CDR3 totals 15 residues.